The 27 T cell receptor beta chains presented below share a single source sample, sequenced in a study of blood T cell repertoires in COVID-19. Profiling relied on immunoSEQ multiplex PCR, and the TCRdb table lists in-frame clones only, not all of them. Among 110,000 or so clones listed, around four fifths were seen once. The sample taken for sequencing was peripheral blood. The source is a woman aged 70-85 years with acute or convalescent COVID-19.

The chain links TRBV7-7 to TRBJ2-1; TRBD2 is a possible D gene (5 bases). CDR3 size: 13 residues. Germline lookup yields CDR1 SSHAT and CDR2 FNYEAQ (reference sequence). Trimming stripped 5 bases from V and 9 bases from J, with 14 bases between. The CDR3 loop is CASSGGPQGEQFF. The CDR3 DNA follows: TGTGCCAGCAGCGGAGGACCGCAAGGTGAGCAGTTCTTC.

The chain is built from TRBV29-1 and TRBJ2-7, with a tentative D call TRBD2 (6 bases). Trimming stripped 0 bases from V and 3 bases from J, with 15 bases between. Germline-derived CDR1 and CDR2 are SQVTM and ANQGSEA. This CDR3 contains 15 residues. The CDR3 protein is CSVEDLRAGRYEQYF. The CDR3 nucleotides are TGCAGCGTTGAAGATTTAAGGGCGGGGCGCTACGAGCAGTACTTC.

The chain recombines TRBV29-1 with TRBJ1-1, with 8 bases that match TRBD1. V lost 4 bases, J lost 1 base, and 2 bases stayed unmatched. This CDR3 spans 13 amino acids. Germline values: CDR1 SQVTM, CDR2 ANQGSEA. CDR3 DNA sequence: TGCAGCGTTGGTGACAGGGGGAACACTGAAGCTTTCTTT. Residues: CSVGDRGNTEAFF.

This clone was recorded a few times. The J gene is TRBJ2-7, the V gene TRBV18; TRBD1 matches 8 bases. CDR1 and CDR2 from the germline V gene are KGHSH and LQKENI. The CDR3 contains 15 residues. Trimming took 0 bases from V and 5 from J; bases not matched to a gene: 6. CDR3 amino acids: CASSPPRTGRNEQYF. The DNA of the CDR3 is TGTGCCAGCTCACCACCGAGGACAGGGAGAAACGAGCAGTACTTC.

The V and J genes are TRBV9 and TRBJ1-2; a weak D match, TRBD1 (6 bases). With 3 bases removed from V and 4 bases from J, the gap between germline ends came to 19 bases. Germline CDR1 and CDR2: SGDLS and YYNGEE. CDR3 size: 16 residues. The chain's CDR3 is CASSGDTGPGTYGYTF. CDR3 bases: TGTGCCAGCAGCGGAGATACAGGGCCTGGAACCTATGGCTACACCTTC.

The rearrangement joins TRBV5-6 to TRBJ1-5; D might be TRBD1 (5 bases). The CDR3 has 15 residues. The germline gives CDR1 SGHDT, CDR2 YYEEEE. V was cut by 1 base and J by 9 bases, with 17 bases left in between. The CDR3: CASSLRGRAVGPQHF. CDR3 nucleotide sequence: TGTGCCAGCAGCTTGCGAGGCAGGGCAGTGGGGCCCCAGCATTTT. Full variable domain (missing parts from reference TRBV5-6 and TRBJ1-5): DAGVTQSPTHLIKTRGQQVTLRCSPKSGHDTVSWYQQALGQGPQFIFQYYEEEERQRGNFPDRFSGHQFPNYSSELNVNALLLGDSALYLCASSLRGRAVGPQHFGDGTRLSIL.

Ten or more counts support this clone. This chain joins TRBV6-1 and TRBJ2-1; 9 positions agree with TRBD2. Trimming took 3 bases from V and 9 from J; bases not matched to a gene: 9. In germline, CDR1 is MNHNS, CDR2 SASEGT. The CDR3 has 15 residues. This CDR3 reads CASSEDAGGNGEQFF. CDR3 coding DNA: TGTGCCAGCAGTGAGGACGCGGGGGGGAACGGTGAGCAGTTCTTC.

This chain uses TRBV28 with TRBJ1-2, with TRBD1 matching 7 bases. The V gene end was trimmed by 6 bases and the J gene end by 8 bases; junction bases not matched to a gene: 9. Germline V gene sequence: CDR1 MDHEN, CDR2 SYDVKM. The CDR3 consists of 13 residues. As DNA, the CDR3 is TGTGCCAGCAGCCCATCGACAGGGTACGGCTACACCTTC. Protein: CASSPSTGYGYTF.

The CDR3 sequence is CASSDGTGNNEQFF. In DNA, the CDR3 is TGTGCCAGCAGTGACGGGACAGGGAACAATGAGCAGTTCTTC. The chain has TRBV6-4 and TRBJ2-1; TRBD1 agrees at 9 bases. The V gene's germline CDR1 is MRHNA and CDR2 SNTAGT. The junction had 1 base not matched to a gene; V was cut back by 2 bases and J by 5 bases. The CDR3 covers 14 residues.

The chain is built from TRBV11-2 and TRBJ1-2; D gene uncertain. CDR3 length: 16 residues. V was pared by 0 bases and J by 5 bases, with 16 bases between. From germline, CDR1 is SGHAT and CDR2 FQNNGV. As DNA, the CDR3 is TGTGCCAGCAGCTTAGATTTTAACCCGGCGGTTTATGGCTACACCTTC. Protein product: CASSLDFNPAVYGYTF. The variable domain in full, completed from reference TRBV11-2 and TRBJ1-2, reads EAGVAQSPRYKIIEKRQSVAFWCNPISGHATLYWYQQILGQGPKLLIQFQNNGVVDDSQLPKDRFSAERLKGVDSTLKIQPAKLEDSAVYLCASSLDFNPAVYGYTFGSGTRLTVV.

The rearrangement links TRBV30 to TRBJ2-4; a possible D gene is TRBD2 (5 bases). V was clipped by 0 bases and J by 0 bases, with 15 bases between them. Germline CDR1 and CDR2: GTSNPN and SVGIG (reference sequence). The CDR3 spans 17 residues. The CDR3 DNA follows: TGTGCCTGGAGTGTAAGAGGGTCTCAACTAGCCAAAAACATTCAGTACTTC. Its protein is CAWSVRGSQLAKNIQYF.

This clone was observed a few times. V and J are TRBV11-2 and TRBJ1-3; no definite D call. The CDR3 spans 15 residues. Germline-derived CDR1 and CDR2 are SGHAT and FQNNGV. V lost 0 bases, J lost 4 bases, and 10 bases lay in between. The CDR3 bases are TGTGCCAGCAGCTTAGAGGGCAGGCAAGGAAACACCATATATTTT. It specifies CASSLEGRQGNTIYF.

The chain has TRBV6-2 or TRBV6-3 and TRBJ1-1, with 8 nucleotides matching TRBD1. The CDR3 is 17 amino acids. Germline V gives CDR1 MNHEY, CDR2 SVGEGT. The junction had 19 bases not matched to a gene; V was cut back by 2 bases and J by 11 bases. The CDR3 bases are TGTGCCAGCAGTTACCCGGGGTCCCAGGGGGCCGCTTCGGGGGCTTTCTTT. Its translation is CASSYPGSQGAASGAFF.

This clone occurred once. This chain connects TRBV10-3 to TRBJ1-6; possibly TRBD1 for D (6 bases). The V and J ends lost 10 bases and 0 bases respectively, with 10 bases between them. Per germline, CDR1 ENHRY and CDR2 SYGVKD. The CDR3 contains 14 residues. The chain's CDR3 is CATRQDSYNSPLHF. The CDR3 DNA sequence: TGTGCCACGAGACAGGACTCCTATAATTCACCCCTCCACTTT.

The chain couples TRBV30 to TRBJ1-1; no reliable D call. With 2 bases removed from V and 0 bases from J, the gap between germline ends came to 7 bases. The CDR3 runs to 13 residues. CDR1 is GTSNPN and CDR2 is SVGIG in the germline V gene (reference sequence). The CDR3 loop reads CAWSRHLNTEAFF. The CDR3 DNA reads TGTGCCTGGAGTCGACACCTGAACACTGAAGCTTTCTTT.

This chain uses TRBV2 with TRBJ1-2; D is undetermined. The germline V and J ends were trimmed by 4 bases and 7 bases, with 10 bases remaining between them. The length of the CDR3 is 12 residues. The germline gives CDR1 SNHLY, CDR2 FYNNEI. This chain's CDR3 is CASSVRLVGYTF. DNA for the CDR3: TGTGCCAGCAGTGTCAGGCTGGTTGGCTACACCTTC.

The chain couples TRBV19 to TRBJ1-5, with a tentative D call TRBD1 (5 bases). Trimming left V 5 bases short and J 7 bases short, with 18 bases between. CDR3 length equals 15 residues. Germline V lookup: CDR1 LNHDA, CDR2 SQIVND (reference sequence). The CDR3 nucleotides read TGTGCCAGTAGTTTCGGTAGGGAGGGGAAGCAGCCCCAGCATTTT. Translated, it gives CASSFGREGKQPQHF.

This chain links TRBV5-6 with TRBJ2-1, with D possibly being TRBD1 (6 bases). This CDR3 comprises 14 residues. Trimming left V 2 bases short and J 3 bases short, with 9 bases between. The germline V gene encodes CDR1 SGHDT and CDR2 YYEEEE. The CDR3 DNA reads TGTGCCAGCAGCTTTAGGGGGTACTACAATGAGCAGTTCTTC. It codes for CASSFRGYYNEQFF.

The chain's CDR3 is CASRTPGVGEQYF. The CDR3 coding sequence is TGTGCCAGCAGGACACCAGGTGTAGGCGAGCAGTACTTC. This chain connects TRBV28 to TRBJ2-7, with no clear D. Germline CDR1 MDHEN, CDR2 SYDVKM. V was shortened by 6 bases and J by 6 bases, with 15 bases between the two germline ends. CDR3 size: 13 residues.

V and J are TRBV12-3 or TRBV12-4 and TRBJ1-2, with 8 bases identical to TRBD1. Trimming took 10 bases from V and 4 from J; bases not matched to a gene: 8. The CDR3 runs to 13 residues. CDR3: CATPDREGYGYTF. The CDR3 nucleotides read TGTGCCACCCCGGACAGGGAAGGCTATGGCTACACCTTC.

This clone appeared a few times. The J gene is TRBJ2-7, the V gene TRBV15; the D gene is possibly TRBD1 (5 bases). The V end lost 0 bases, the J end lost 4 bases, and 10 bases lay between the germline ends. Germline CDR1 and CDR2: LNHNV and YYDKDF (reference sequence). The CDR3 loop spans 14 amino acids. The CDR3 loop reads CATSRDAPGYEQYF. CDR3 bases: TGTGCCACCAGCAGAGATGCCCCAGGGTACGAGCAGTACTTC. The full variable domain, in which reference TRBV15 and TRBJ2-7 provide the parts outside the CDR3, is DAMVIQNPRYQVTQFGKPVTLSCSQTLNHNVMYWYQQKSSQAPKLLFHYYDKDFNNEADTPDNFQSRRPNTSFCFLDIRSPGLGDTAMYLCATSRDAPGYEQYFGPGTRLTVT.

In this sample, this clone turned up once. The chain recombines TRBV11-1 with TRBJ2-2; D is possibly TRBD1 (5 bases). The CDR3 length is 13 residues. The germline CDR1 and CDR2 sequences are SGHAT and FQDESV (reference sequence). The V gene lost 3 bases and the J gene lost 5 bases, with 7 bases spanning the gap. DNA of the CDR3: TGTGCCAGCAGCTTTAGACAGACCGGGGAGCTGTTTTTT. Translating gives CASSFRQTGELFF.

The chain uses TRBV30 and TRBJ2-5; TRBD2 aligns across 10 bases. After removal of 3 bases from V and 9 bases from J, the junction contained 13 bases not matched to a gene. The germline V gene encodes CDR1 GTSNPN and CDR2 SVGIG (reference sequence). The CDR3 consists of 15 residues. The CDR3 DNA reads as TGTGCCTGGAGCATCCGTTCTAGCGGGGGTATGGCCCAGTACTTC. This sequence encodes CAWSIRSSGGMAQYF.

The CDR3 loop reads CASSMGQSYNEQFF. The DNA for the CDR3 is TGTGCCAGTAGTATGGGACAGTCCTACAATGAGCAGTTCTTC. J is TRBJ2-1 and V is TRBV19, with TRBD1 identical over 7 bases. The CDR3 runs 14 residues. With 3 bases clipped from V and 1 base from J, the junction kept 0 bases outside the gene matches. CDR1 and CDR2 from the germline V gene are LNHDA and SQIVND (reference sequence).

The rearrangement links TRBV5-1 to TRBJ2-1, with 9 bases identical to TRBD2. The CDR3 has 17 residues. CDR1 and CDR2 from the germline V gene are SGHRS and YFSETQ. V lost 2 bases and J lost 6; bases outside the gene matches: 12. CDR3 amino acids: CASSFVVLAGGRNEQFF. In DNA form, the CDR3 reads TGCGCCAGCAGCTTCGTTGTCCTGGCGGGGGGGCGCAATGAGCAGTTCTTC.

This clone occurred many times. This chain joins TRBV23-1 and TRBJ1-5; D not resolved. TRBV23-1 is labeled an ORF, and its function is uncertain. The CDR3 extends over 15 amino acids. V was trimmed by 0 bases and J by 6 bases, leaving 12 bases between them. This CDR3 reads CASSQSAGGSQPQHF. The CDR3 nucleotides read TGCGCCAGCAGTCAATCGGCTGGAGGCAGTCAGCCCCAGCATTTT.

The chain couples TRBV15 to TRBJ1-4, with D uncertain. Germline lookup yields CDR1 LNHNV and CDR2 YYDKDF (reference sequence). The CDR3 is 18 amino acids. V was clipped by 0 bases and J by 0 bases, with 14 bases between them. The CDR3 protein is CATSRDLPGTTTNEKLFF. The CDR3 region has the DNA TGTGCCACCAGCAGAGACTTACCAGGAACAACAACTAATGAAAAACTGTTTTTT.